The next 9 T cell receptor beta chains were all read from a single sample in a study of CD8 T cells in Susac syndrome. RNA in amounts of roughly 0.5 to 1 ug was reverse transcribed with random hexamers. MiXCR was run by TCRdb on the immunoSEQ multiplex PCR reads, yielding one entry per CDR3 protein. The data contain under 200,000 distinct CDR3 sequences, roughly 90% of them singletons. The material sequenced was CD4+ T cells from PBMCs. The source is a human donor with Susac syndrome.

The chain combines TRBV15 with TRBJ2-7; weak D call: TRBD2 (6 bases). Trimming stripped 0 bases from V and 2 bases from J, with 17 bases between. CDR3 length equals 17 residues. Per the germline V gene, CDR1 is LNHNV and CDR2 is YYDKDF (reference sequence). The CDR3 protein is CATSRDLGTGKTYEQYF. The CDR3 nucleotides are TGTGCCACCAGCAGAGATCTAGGGACTGGGAAGACCTACGAGCAGTACTTC.

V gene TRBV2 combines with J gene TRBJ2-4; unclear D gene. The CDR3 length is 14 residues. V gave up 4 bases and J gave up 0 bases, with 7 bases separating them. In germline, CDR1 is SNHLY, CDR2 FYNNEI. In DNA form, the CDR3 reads TGTGCCAGCAGTGCACAACCAGCCAAAAACATTCAGTACTTC. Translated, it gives CASSAQPAKNIQYF. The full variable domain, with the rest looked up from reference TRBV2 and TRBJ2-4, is EPEVTQTPSHQVTQMGQEVILRCVPISNHLYFYWYRQILGQKVEFLVSFYNNEISEKSEIFDDQFSVERPDGSNFTLKIRSTKLEDSAMYFCASSAQPAKNIQYFGAGTRLSVL.

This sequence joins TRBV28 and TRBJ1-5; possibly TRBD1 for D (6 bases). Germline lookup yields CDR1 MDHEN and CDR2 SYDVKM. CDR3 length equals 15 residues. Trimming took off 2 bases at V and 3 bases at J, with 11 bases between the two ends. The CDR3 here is CASSLGGAYNQPQHF. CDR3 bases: TGTGCCAGCAGTTTAGGGGGGGCCTACAATCAGCCCCAGCATTTT.

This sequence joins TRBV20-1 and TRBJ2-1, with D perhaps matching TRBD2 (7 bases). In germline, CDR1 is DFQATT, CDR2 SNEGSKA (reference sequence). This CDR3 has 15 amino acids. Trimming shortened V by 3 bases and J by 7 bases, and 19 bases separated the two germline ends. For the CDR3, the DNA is TGCAGTGCTAGTGGTAGGGGGGGCAGTACTAATGAGCAGTTCTTC. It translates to CSASGRGGSTNEQFF.

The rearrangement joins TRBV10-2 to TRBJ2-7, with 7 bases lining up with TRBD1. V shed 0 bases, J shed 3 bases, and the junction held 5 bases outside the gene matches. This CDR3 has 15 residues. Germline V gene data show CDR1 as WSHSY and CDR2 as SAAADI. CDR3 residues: CASSESGRGNYEQYF. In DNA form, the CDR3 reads TGCGCCAGCAGTGAGTCTGGCAGGGGGAACTACGAGCAGTACTTC.

The CDR3 nucleotides read TGCGCCAGCAGCCAAGATTATGGGACAGGGGTCCCTTATGGCTACACCTTC. This encodes CASSQDYGTGVPYGYTF. The chain combines TRBV4-1 with TRBJ1-2; TRBD1 agrees at 10 bases. CDR1 MGHRA and CDR2 YSYEKL come from the germline V gene. CDR3 size: 17 residues. The V gene end was trimmed by 0 bases and the J gene end by 5 bases; junction bases not matched to a gene: 9.

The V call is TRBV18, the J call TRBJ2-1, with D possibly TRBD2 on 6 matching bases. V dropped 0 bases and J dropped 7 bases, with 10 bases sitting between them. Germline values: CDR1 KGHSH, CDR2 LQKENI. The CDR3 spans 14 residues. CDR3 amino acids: CASSPPHAGNEQFF. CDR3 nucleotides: TGTGCCAGCTCACCACCCCACGCGGGAAATGAGCAGTTCTTC.

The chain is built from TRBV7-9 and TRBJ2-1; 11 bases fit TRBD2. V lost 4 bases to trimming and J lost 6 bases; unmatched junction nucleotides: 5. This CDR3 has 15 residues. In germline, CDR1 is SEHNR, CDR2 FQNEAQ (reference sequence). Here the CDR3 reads CASSSSGGFINEQFF. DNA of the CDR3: TGTGCCAGCAGCTCTAGCGGGGGGTTCATCAATGAGCAGTTCTTC.

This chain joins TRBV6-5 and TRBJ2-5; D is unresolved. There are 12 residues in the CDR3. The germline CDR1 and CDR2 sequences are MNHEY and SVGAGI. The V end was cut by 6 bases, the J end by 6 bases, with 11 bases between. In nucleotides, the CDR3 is TGTGCCAGCAGCATGGGCCATAAGACCCAGTACTTC. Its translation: CASSMGHKTQYF.